This T cell receptor beta chain was retrieved from a study of immune evolution from preneoplasia to lung adenocarcinoma. Looking at the study overall: HLA loss of heterozygosity: about 7% AIS, less than 18% MIA, more than 25% ADC, none AAH.

Patient tissue came from resections in Japan or China, 2014–2017. In the case of this clone: Its antigen is unidentified.

The assay was immunoSEQ multiplex PCR, and TCRdb's table has in-frame clones only and misses some. The sample yields 30,000 to 45,000 clones, roughly 68% seen once. The germline V gene has CDR1 MDHEN and CDR2 SYDVKM. V was clipped by 6 bases and J by 6 bases; unmatched bases: 8. The CDR3 is 14 amino acids. Overall study findings and caveats: Normal lung had the highest top T cell clone frequencies. Later-stage lesions appeared to have more T cells, more diversity, less clonality.

The chain has TRBV28 and TRBJ1-1, with TRBD1 matching over 9 bases. The sequence was obtained from a person in their sixties or seventies with lung adenocarcinoma. Sequencing used FFPE invasive lung adenocarcinoma tissue. CDR3 loop: CASSSRDRVSEAFF. The CDR3 region has the DNA TGTGCCAGCAGCTCCCGGGACAGGGTCTCTGAAGCTTTCTTT.